The TCR beta chain described here comes from a study of T cell changes during pregnancy in multiple sclerosis. Per the germline V gene, CDR1 is SGDLS and CDR2 is YYNGEE. This CDR3 comprises 14 residues. V gave up 3 bases and J gave up 5 bases; unmatched junction bases: 7. The method was immunoSEQ multiplex PCR; TCRdb's version includes in-frame clones alone and lacks a portion of them. The table lists 45,000 to 75,000 clones, 90% to 95% of them singletons. The clonotype originates from a female donor with multiple sclerosis, enrolled in a pregnancy study. This sequence joins TRBV9 and TRBJ1-2, with TRBD1 matching over 7 bases. The sample consisted of peripheral blood, taken in the first trimester of pregnancy. CDR3 amino acids: CASSGGGVRYGYTF. CDR3 bases: TGTGCCAGCAGCGGAGGGGGCGTACGTTATGGCTACACCTTC.